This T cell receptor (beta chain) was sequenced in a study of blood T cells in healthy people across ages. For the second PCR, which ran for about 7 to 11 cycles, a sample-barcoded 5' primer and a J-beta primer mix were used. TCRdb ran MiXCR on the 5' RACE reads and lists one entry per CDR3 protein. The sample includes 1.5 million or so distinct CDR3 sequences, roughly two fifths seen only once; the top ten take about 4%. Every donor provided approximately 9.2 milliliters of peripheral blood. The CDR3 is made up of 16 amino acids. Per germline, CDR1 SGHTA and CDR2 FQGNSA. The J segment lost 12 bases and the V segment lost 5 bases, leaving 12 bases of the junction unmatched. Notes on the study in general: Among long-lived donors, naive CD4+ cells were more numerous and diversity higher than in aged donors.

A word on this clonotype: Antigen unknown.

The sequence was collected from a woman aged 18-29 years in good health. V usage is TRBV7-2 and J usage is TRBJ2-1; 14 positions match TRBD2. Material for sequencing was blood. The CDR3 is CASSLDGTSGGLGQFF. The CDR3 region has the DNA TGTGCCAGCAGCCTAGACGGGACTAGCGGGGGTTTAGGGCAGTTCTTC.